This TCR beta chain was retrieved from a study of cytomegalovirus exposure and HLA in healthy donors. This CDR3 has 15 residues. Between the trimmed V and J ends, which lost 3 bases and 2 bases, there was a span of 11 bases. Germline assignment: CDR1 LNHDA and CDR2 SQIVND (reference sequence). Both 60 Vbeta primers and 13 Jbeta primers went into the PCR. Assay used: immunoSEQ multiplex PCR; TCRdb lists only in-frame clones, some missing. The table lists about 180,000 clones, roughly four fifths of them singletons. Sequencing used PBMCs. The chain combines TRBV19 with TRBJ1-5; no clear D gene. The origin of this receptor is a woman aged 45 to 65 in good health and CMV-seronegative. The CDR3 DNA is TGTGCCAGTAGTATTACGGTTCCCCGCAATCAGCCCCAGCATTTT. Residues: CASSITVPRNQPQHF.